This entry describes one T cell receptor (beta chain). The antigen is undetermined. Produced via immunoSEQ multiplex PCR; TCRdb's table is partial and in-frame only. In the table there are roughly 9,800 clones, roughly two thirds of which are singletons. The data originate from a study of regulatory dendritic cells for organ transplantation. Points from the study as a whole: The authors noted considerable between-person heterogeneity in alloreactive memory CD8+ cells. Memory CD8+ T cells were the most oligoclonal; naive cells were highly diverse.

Sorted subsets were CFSE-labeled and cultured 4 to 6 days with allogeneic dendritic cells. Naive CD45RA+ and memory CD45RO+ CD4+ or CD8+ T cells were FACS-sorted. Trimming stripped 6 bases from V and 7 bases from J, with 12 bases between. The CDR3 is 13 residues long. Germline V CDR1 and CDR2: SEHNR, FQNEAQ (reference sequence). The chain uses TRBV7-9 and TRBJ2-2; D not resolved. Sequenced: naive CD4+ T cells from blood cultured with dendritic cells. Subset defined: CD45RA+ naive T cells. The sequence was collected from a human donor in good health. In DNA form, the CDR3 reads TGTGCCAGCAGTCCCGGTGGTAGCGGGGAGCTGTTTTTT. This translates into CASSPGGSGELFF.